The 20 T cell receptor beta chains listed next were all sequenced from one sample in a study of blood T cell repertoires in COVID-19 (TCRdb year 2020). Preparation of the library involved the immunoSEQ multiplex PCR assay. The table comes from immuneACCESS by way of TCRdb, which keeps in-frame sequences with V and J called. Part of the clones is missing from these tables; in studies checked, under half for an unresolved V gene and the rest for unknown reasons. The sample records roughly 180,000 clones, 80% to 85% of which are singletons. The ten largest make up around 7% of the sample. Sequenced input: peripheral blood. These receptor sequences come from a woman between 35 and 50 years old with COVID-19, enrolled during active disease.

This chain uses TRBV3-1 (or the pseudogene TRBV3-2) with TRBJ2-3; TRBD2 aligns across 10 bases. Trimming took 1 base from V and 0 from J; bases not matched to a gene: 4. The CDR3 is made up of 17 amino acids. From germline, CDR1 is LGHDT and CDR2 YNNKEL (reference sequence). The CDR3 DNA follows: TGTGCCAGCAGCCAAGTTGCGGGACTAGCGAGCACAGATACGCAGTATTTT. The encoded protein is CASSQVAGLASTDTQYF.

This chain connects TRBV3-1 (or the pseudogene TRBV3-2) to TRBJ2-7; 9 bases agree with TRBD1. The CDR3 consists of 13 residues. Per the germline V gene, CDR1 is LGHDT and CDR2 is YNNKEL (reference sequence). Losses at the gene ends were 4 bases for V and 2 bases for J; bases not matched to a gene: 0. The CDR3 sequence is CASSRQGAYEQYF. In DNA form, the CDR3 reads TGTGCCAGCAGCCGACAGGGGGCCTACGAGCAGTACTTC.

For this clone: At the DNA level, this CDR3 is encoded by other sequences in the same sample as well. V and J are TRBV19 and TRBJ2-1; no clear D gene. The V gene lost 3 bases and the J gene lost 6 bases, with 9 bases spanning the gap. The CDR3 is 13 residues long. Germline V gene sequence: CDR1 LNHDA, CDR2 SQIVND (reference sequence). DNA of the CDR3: TGTGCCAGTAGTATTGCCCGAGGCAATGAGCAGTTCTTC. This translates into CASSIARGNEQFF.

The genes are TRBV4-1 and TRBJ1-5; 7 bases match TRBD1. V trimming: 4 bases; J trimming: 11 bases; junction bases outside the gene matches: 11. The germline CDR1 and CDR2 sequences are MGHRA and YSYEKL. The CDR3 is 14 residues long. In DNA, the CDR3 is TGCGCCAGCAGCCCCGGACAGGAGGGAGTGGCCCAGCATTTT. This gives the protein CASSPGQEGVAQHF.

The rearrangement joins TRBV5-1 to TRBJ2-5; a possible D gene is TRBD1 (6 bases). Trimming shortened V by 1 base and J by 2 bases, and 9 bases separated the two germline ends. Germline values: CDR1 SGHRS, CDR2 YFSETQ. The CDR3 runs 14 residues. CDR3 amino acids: CASSLLDRQETQYF. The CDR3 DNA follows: TGCGCCAGCAGCTTGCTGGACAGACAAGAGACCCAGTACTTC.

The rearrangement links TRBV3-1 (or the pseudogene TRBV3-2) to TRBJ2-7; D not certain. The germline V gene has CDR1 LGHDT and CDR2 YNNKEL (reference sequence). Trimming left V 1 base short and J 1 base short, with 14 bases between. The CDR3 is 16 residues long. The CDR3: CASSQVATPRSYEQYF. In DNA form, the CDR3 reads TGTGCCAGCAGCCAAGTCGCGACTCCACGGTCCTACGAGCAGTACTTC.

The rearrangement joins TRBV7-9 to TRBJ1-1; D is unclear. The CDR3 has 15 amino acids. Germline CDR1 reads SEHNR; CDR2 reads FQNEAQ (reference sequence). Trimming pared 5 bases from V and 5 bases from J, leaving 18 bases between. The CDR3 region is CASSGVLGESTEAFF. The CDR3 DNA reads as TGTGCCAGCAGCGGTGTCCTCGGGGAGAGTACTGAAGCTTTCTTT.

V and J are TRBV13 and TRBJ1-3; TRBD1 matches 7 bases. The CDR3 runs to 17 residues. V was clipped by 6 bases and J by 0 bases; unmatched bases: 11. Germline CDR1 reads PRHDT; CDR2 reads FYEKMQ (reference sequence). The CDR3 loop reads CASRRAQQGYSGNTIYF. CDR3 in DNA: TGTGCCAGCAGACGAGCCCAACAGGGGTACTCTGGAAACACCATATATTTT. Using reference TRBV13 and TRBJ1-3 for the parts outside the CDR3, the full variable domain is AAGVIQSPRHLIKEKRETATLKCYPIPRHDTVYWYQQGPGQDPQFLISFYEKMQSDKGSIPDRFSAQQFSDYHSELNMSSLELGDSALYFCASRRAQQGYSGNTIYFGEGSWLTVV.

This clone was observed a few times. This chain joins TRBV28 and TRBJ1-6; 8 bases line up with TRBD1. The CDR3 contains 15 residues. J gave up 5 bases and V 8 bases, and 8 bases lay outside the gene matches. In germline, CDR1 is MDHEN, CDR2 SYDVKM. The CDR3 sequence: CASRDLTGDNSPLHF. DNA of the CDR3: TGTGCCAGCCGCGACTTGACAGGGGATAATTCACCCCTCCACTTT.

CDR3 amino acids: CASSSGTGGNGYTF. CDR3 coding DNA: TGTGCCAGCAGTTCCGGGACAGGGGGGAATGGCTACACCTTC. J is TRBJ1-2 and V is TRBV27, with 11 bases identical to TRBD1. Losses at the gene ends were 4 bases for V and 6 bases for J; bases not matched to a gene: 4. Germline V gives CDR1 MNHEY, CDR2 SMNVEV (reference sequence). The CDR3 runs 14 residues.

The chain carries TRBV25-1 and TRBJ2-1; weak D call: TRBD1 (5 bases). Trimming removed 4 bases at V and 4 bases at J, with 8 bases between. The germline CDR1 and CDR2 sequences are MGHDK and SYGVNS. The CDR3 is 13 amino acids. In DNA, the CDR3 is TGTGCCAGCAGTGTCCAGGGTTACAATGAGCAGTTCTTC. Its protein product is CASSVQGYNEQFF.

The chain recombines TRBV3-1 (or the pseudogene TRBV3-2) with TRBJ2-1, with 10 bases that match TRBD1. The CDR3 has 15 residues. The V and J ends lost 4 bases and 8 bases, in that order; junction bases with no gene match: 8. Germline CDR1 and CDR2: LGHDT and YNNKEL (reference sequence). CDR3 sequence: CASSLHGQGGHEQFF. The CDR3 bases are TGTGCCAGCAGCCTCCATGGACAGGGGGGTCATGAGCAGTTCTTC.

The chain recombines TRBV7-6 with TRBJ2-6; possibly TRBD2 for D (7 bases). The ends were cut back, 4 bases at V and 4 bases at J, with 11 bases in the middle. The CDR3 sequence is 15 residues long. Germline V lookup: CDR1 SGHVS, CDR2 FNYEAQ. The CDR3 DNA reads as TGTGCCAGCAGCTGGGGGGGGGCCGGGGCCAACGTCCTGACTTTC. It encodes CASSWGGAGANVLTF.

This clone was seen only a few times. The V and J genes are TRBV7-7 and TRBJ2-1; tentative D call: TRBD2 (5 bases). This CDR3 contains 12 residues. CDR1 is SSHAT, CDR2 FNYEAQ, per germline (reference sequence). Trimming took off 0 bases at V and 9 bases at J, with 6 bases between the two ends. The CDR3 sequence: CASSLARGEQFF. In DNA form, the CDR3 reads TGTGCCAGCAGCTTAGCCCGGGGTGAGCAGTTCTTC.

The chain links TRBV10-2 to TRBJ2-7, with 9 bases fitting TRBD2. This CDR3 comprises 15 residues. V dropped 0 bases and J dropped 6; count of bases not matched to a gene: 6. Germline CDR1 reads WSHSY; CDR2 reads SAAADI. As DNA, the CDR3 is TGCGCCAGCAGTGAGTCGGCCAGCGGGAGGCCCGAGCAGTACTTC. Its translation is CASSESASGRPEQYF.

CDR3 sequence: CASSRGGASEQYF. The CDR3 DNA sequence: TGTGCCAGTAGTAGGGGGGGGGCTTCCGAGCAGTACTTC. The V and J genes are TRBV19 and TRBJ2-7, with D maybe TRBD2 (7 bases). This CDR3 region has 13 residues. With 4 bases removed from V and 6 bases from J, the gap between germline ends came to 13 bases. Germline V CDR1 and CDR2: LNHDA, SQIVND (reference sequence).

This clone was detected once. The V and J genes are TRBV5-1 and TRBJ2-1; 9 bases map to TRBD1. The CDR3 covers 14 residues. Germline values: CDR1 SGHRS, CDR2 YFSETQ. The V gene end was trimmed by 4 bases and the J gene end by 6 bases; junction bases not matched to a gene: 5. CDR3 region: CASSPGQGINEQFF. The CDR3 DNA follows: TGCGCCAGCAGCCCCGGACAGGGGATCAATGAGCAGTTCTTC.

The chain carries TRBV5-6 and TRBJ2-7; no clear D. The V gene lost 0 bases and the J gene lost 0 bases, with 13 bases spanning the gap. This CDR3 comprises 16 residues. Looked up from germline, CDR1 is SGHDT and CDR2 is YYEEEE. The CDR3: CASSLVVAASSYEQYF. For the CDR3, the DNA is TGTGCCAGCAGCTTGGTGGTAGCCGCGAGCTCCTACGAGCAGTACTTC.

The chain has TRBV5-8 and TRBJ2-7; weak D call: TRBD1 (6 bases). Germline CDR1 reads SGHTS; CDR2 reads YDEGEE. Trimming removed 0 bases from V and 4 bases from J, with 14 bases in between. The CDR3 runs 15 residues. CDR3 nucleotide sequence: TGTGCCAGCAGCTTGGGTGACAGGTCAGAATACGAGCAGTACTTC. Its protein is CASSLGDRSEYEQYF.

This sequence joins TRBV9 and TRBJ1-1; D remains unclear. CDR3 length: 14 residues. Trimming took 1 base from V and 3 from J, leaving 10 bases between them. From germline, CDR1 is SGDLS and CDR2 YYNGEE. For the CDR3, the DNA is TGTGCCAGCAGCGTATGGTCCGGGGACACTGAAGCTTTCTTT. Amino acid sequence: CASSVWSGDTEAFF.